The 13 T cell receptor beta chains reported below all come from one sample, sequenced in a study of blood T cell repertoires in COVID-19. Sequencing used immunoSEQ multiplex PCR; TCRdb keeps in-frame clones, though not all of them. The table has some 160,000 clones, 65% to 85% seen once. The sample consisted of peripheral blood. These receptors all stem from a woman aged 80 or older with acute or convalescent COVID-19.

The rearrangement uses TRBV29-1 and TRBJ1-5, with TRBD1 as a possible D gene (5 bases). The germline gives CDR1 SQVTM, CDR2 ANQGSEA. Trimming left V 4 bases short and J 6 bases short, with 19 bases between. This CDR3 is built from 15 residues. In DNA, the CDR3 is TGCAGCGTTGTAATGACAGATACCCCCGGTCAGCCCCAGCATTTT. The encoded protein is CSVVMTDTPGQPQHF.

The V and J genes are TRBV7-3 and TRBJ1-2; maybe TRBD1 (6 bases). V lost 5 bases to trimming and J lost 2 bases, with 9 bases between them. The CDR3 length is 13 residues. CDR1 and CDR2 from the germline V gene are SGHTA and FQGTGA. In DNA form, the CDR3 reads TGTGCCAGCAGCCTTGGACAGAACTATGGCTACACCTTC. This encodes CASSLGQNYGYTF. Full variable domain (rest looked up from reference TRBV7-3 and TRBJ1-2): GAGVSQTPSNKVTEKGKYVELRCDPISGHTALYWYRQSLGQGPEFLIYFQGTGAADDSGLPNDRFFAVRPEGSVSTLKIQRTERGDSAVYLCASSLGQNYGYTFGSGTRLTVV.

The rearrangement uses TRBV7-9 and TRBJ2-1; D might be TRBD2 (6 bases). The germline V gene encodes CDR1 SEHNR and CDR2 FQNEAQ (reference sequence). The CDR3 is 15 residues long. The germline V and J ends were trimmed by 5 bases and 2 bases, with 13 bases remaining between them. The CDR3 DNA follows: TGTGCCAGCAGCCCCCGGGGGTCCCCCTACAATGAGCAGTTCTTC. Residues: CASSPRGSPYNEQFF.

The gene calls are TRBV3-1 (or the pseudogene TRBV3-2) and TRBJ2-5; D call uncertain. Trimming left V 1 base short and J 3 bases short, with 9 bases between. The CDR3 has 14 residues. Looked up from germline, CDR1 is LGHDT and CDR2 is YNNKEL (reference sequence). Here the CDR3 reads CASSQVPEEETQYF. The CDR3 nucleotides read TGTGCCAGCAGCCAAGTCCCTGAGGAAGAGACCCAGTACTTC.

The CDR3 DNA is TGTGCCAGCAGCTCACAGGGTTGGGGCTACACCTTC. Amino acids: CASSSQGWGYTF. The gene calls are TRBV7-6 and TRBJ1-2; perhaps TRBD1 as D (6 bases). Germline CDR1 and CDR2: SGHVS and FNYEAQ. V was trimmed by 4 bases and J by 8 bases, leaving 11 bases between them. The CDR3 is 12 amino acids.

The chain links TRBV5-4 to TRBJ2-3; 15 bases agree with TRBD2. The CDR3 loop spans 17 amino acids. Trimming at V came to 2 bases and at J to 6 bases, leaving 7 bases not matched to a gene. The germline gives CDR1 SGHNT, CDR2 YYREEE (reference sequence). CDR3 nucleotides: TGTGCCAGCAGCTTAGGACTAGCGGGGGGGCGATCCGATACGCAGTATTTT. This translates into CASSLGLAGGRSDTQYF.

The chain couples TRBV3-1 (or the pseudogene TRBV3-2) to TRBJ1-5; no reliable D call. CDR1 LGHDT and CDR2 YNNKEL come from the germline V gene (reference sequence). The CDR3 runs 14 residues. V was pared by 2 bases and J by 9 bases, with 14 bases between. The CDR3 bases are TGTGCCAGCAGCCAACGAGGGCCGCGGGCGCCCCAGCATTTT. This sequence encodes CASSQRGPRAPQHF.

The chain carries TRBV5-4 and TRBJ1-1; D may be TRBD1 (6 bases). Germline values: CDR1 SGHNT, CDR2 YYREEE (reference sequence). The CDR3 is made up of 13 amino acids. Deletions cut 4 bases from V and 7 bases from J, with 14 bases between. The CDR3 nucleotides are TGTGCCAGCAGCACTTGGACAGTTGGTGAAGCTTTCTTT. It encodes CASSTWTVGEAFF.

The J gene is TRBJ1-6, the V gene TRBV7-6; TRBD1 matches at 10 bases. The V segment lost 5 bases and the J segment 9 bases; nucleotides outside the gene matches: 10. Germline V CDR1 and CDR2: SGHVS, FNYEAQ. The CDR3 has 16 residues. CDR3 nucleotides: TGTGCCAGCAGCCCCGGGACAGGGGCAAGGGGTTCACCCCTCCACTTT. Amino acids: CASSPGTGARGSPLHF.

V is TRBV21-1 and J is TRBJ1-2; no DNA check was done on the table's D call, TRBD1. TRBV21-1 is recorded as a pseudogene. CDR3 length: 18 amino acids. The CDR3: CASSSGQCDLILNYGYTF. CDR3 nucleotide sequence: TGTGCCAGCAGCTCGGGACAGTGTGACTTGATTCTTAACTATGGCTACACCTTC.

The chain employs TRBV5-4 and TRBJ2-7; D perhaps matches TRBD1 (9 bases). Trimming took 4 bases from V and 0 from J, leaving 17 bases between them. Germline lookup yields CDR1 SGHNT and CDR2 YYREEE (reference sequence). There are 16 residues in the CDR3. The CDR3 DNA sequence: TGTGCCAGCAGCCCGGGGGGGACAGGGAGCTCCTACGAGCAGTACTTC. Amino acids: CASSPGGTGSSYEQYF.

The chain joins TRBV11-2 to TRBJ2-2; D is unresolved. Trimming pared 5 bases from V and 5 bases from J, leaving 9 bases between. In germline, CDR1 is SGHAT, CDR2 FQNNGV. The CDR3 is 13 residues long. The CDR3 DNA reads TGTGCCAGCAGCCCCACCCGGACCGGGGAGCTGTTTTTT. Its protein is CASSPTRTGELFF.

The V gene is TRBV28, the J gene TRBJ2-3; 10 nucleotides match TRBD2. Trimming removed 9 bases from V and 5 bases from J; junction bases left unmatched: 8. Germline CDR1 is MDHEN and CDR2 is SYDVKM. This CDR3 is 14 amino acids long. CDR3 region: CASGLADRLDTQYF. For the CDR3, the DNA is TGTGCCAGTGGACTAGCGGACCGATTAGATACGCAGTATTTT.